The next 10 T cell receptor beta chains were all read from a single sample in a study of tumor-infiltrating lymphocytes in primary liver carcinoma. Production of TCR beta cDNA used around 500 ng total RNA together with a constant-region primer. Each TCR beta library was derived from three nested multiplex PCR rounds that employed slightly modified ARM-PCR. It was with TRBV1-TRBV30 forward primers and a C-beta reverse primer that the first two PCR rounds were run, at approximately 10 cycles each. A single record per CDR3 protein comes from TCRdb applying MiXCR to the multiplex PCR reads. The sample lists about 180,000 distinct CDR3 sequences; 50% to 75% were seen once. The blood RNA (from unsorted whole blood) was obtained, and germline DNA was also extracted. Sequenced: peripheral blood. These receptors all come from a man in his forties or fifties with primary liver carcinoma and hepatitis B virus infection.

Concerning this clonotype itself: Given the absence of the conserved phenylalanine or tryptophan at the CDR3 end, a read error is likely. V is TRBV11-2 and J is TRBJ2-1; 7 bases match TRBD2. The CDR3 runs to 16 residues. V trimming: 5 bases; J trimming: 8 bases; junction bases outside the gene matches: 15. Germline values: CDR1 SGHAT, CDR2 FQNNGV. The CDR3 bases are TGTGCCAGCAGCCCAGGTAGGGCGGGAGTCTGGGATGAGCAGTTCCTC. Translation: CASSPGRAGVWDEQFL.

Regarding this clonotype: Given a much more abundant clone one base away, this may be a read error. The J gene is TRBJ2-7, the V gene TRBV11-2; D may correspond to TRBD1 or TRBD2 (5 bases each). Germline loops: CDR1 SGHAT, CDR2 FQNNGV. The CDR3 covers 15 residues. Deletions cut 6 bases from V and 2 bases from J, with 17 bases between. This chain's CDR3 is CASRLKGRAPYEQYF. For the CDR3, the DNA is TGTGCCAGCAGGTTAAAGGGACGGGCTCCCTACGAGCAGTACTTC.

V and J are TRBV11-2 and TRBJ2-5, with 7 bases that match TRBD2. The CDR3 loop spans 13 amino acids. The V segment lost 8 bases and the J segment 6 bases; nucleotides outside the gene matches: 9. CDR1 SGHAT and CDR2 FQNNGV come from the germline V gene. DNA of the CDR3: TGTGCCAGCGGCGGGGGTGGGGGTAAGACCCAGTACTTC. Amino acids: CASGGGGGKTQYF.

The chain joins TRBV11-2 to TRBJ2-4, with TRBD2 matching 9 bases. V gave up 4 bases and J gave up 7 bases; unmatched junction bases: 8. Germline V gene lookup returns CDR1 SGHAT and CDR2 FQNNGV. CDR3 length equals 15 residues. CDR3 bases: TGTGCCAGCAGCTCAGCGGGGGGCGGAGGGAACATTCAGTACTTC. This translates into CASSSAGGGGNIQYF.

In regard to this clonotype: A read error is possible here, since a much larger clone lies one base away. This sequence joins TRBV11-2 and TRBJ2-4; a possible D gene is TRBD2 (6 bases). Germline CDR1 is SGHAT and CDR2 is FQNNGV. The CDR3 runs to 14 residues. Between the trimmed V and J ends, which lost 7 bases and 6 bases, there was a span of 16 bases. In nucleotides, the CDR3 is TGTGCCAGCAACTTCGCCGGGACTTTAAACATTCAGTACTTC. Its translation is CASNFAGTLNIQYF. Together with reference TRBV11-2 and TRBJ2-4, the CDR3 gives the full variable domain: EAGVAQSPRYKIIEKRQSVAFWCNPISGHATLYWYQQILGQGPKLLIQFQNNGVVDDSQLPKDRFSAERLKGVDSTLKIQPAKLEDSAVYLCASNFAGTLNIQYFGAGTRLSVL.

This clonotype was recorded once. The CDR3 carries no conserved terminal phenylalanine or tryptophan, so it likely arises from a read error. The limits of the CDR3 on the DNA are not certain, so only TCRdb's listed CDR3 is given. V is TRBV20-1 and J is TRBJ2-3; the D segment call TRBD2 is taken from the table without a DNA check. The CDR3 sequence runs 16 residues, both termini included. Germline CDR1 is DFQATT and CDR2 is SNEGSKA (reference sequence). The CDR3 loop is CSAKRTSGRPTDTKYL.

This clonotype was seen a handful of times. One end of the junction does not line up with germline, which may come from a read error. The J gene is TRBJ1-4, the V gene TRBV6-1; D is unresolved. The CDR3 totals 8 residues. The germline V gene encodes CDR1 MNHNS and CDR2 SASEGT. The CDR3 spells CASRRRGF. CDR3 nucleotide sequence: TGTGCCAGCAGACGACGCGGTTTT.

Note on this clonotype: The junction and the germline gene differ at one end; a read error may be behind it. The chain's CDR3 is CGSMGSAAAPKETQYF. The CDR3 region has the DNA TGTGGCAGCATGGGATCTGCAGCGGCCCCCAAAGAGACCCAGTACTTC. The V gene is TRBV12-3 or TRBV12-4, the J gene TRBJ2-5, with a possible D match to TRBD2 (5 bases). This CDR3 is built from 16 residues.

A word on this clonotype: This may be a read error: a much more frequent sequence differs by one nucleotide. V and J are TRBV11-3 and TRBJ2-1; 7 nucleotides line up with TRBD1. This CDR3 comprises 14 residues. Germline CDR1 is SGHNT and CDR2 is YENEEA. CDR3 DNA sequence: TGTGCCAGCAGCGTCGGGACAGCTTACAATGAGCAGTTGTTC. As protein: CASSVGTAYNEQLF.

V is TRBV6-6 and J is TRBJ2-7, with D maybe TRBD2 (7 bases). This CDR3 has 17 amino acids. V dropped 3 bases and J dropped 4 bases, with 22 bases sitting between them. The V gene's germline CDR1 is MNHNY and CDR2 SVGAGI (reference sequence). The CDR3 bases are TGTGCCAGCAGTTATCCACTTGGGGGGGGCGGGAAGTACGAGCAGTACTTC. Its translation is CASSYPLGGGGKYEQYF.